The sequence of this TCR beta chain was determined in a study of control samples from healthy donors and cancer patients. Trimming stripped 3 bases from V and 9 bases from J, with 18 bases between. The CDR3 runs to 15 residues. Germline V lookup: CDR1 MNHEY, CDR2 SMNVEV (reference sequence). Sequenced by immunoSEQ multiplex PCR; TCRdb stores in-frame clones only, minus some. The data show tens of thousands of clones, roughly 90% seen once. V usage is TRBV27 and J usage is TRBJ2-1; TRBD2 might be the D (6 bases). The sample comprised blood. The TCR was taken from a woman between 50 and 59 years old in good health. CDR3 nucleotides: TGTGCCAGCAGTTTGGCCAGCGGGTCTTTAGGTGAGCAGTTCTTC. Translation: CASSLASGSLGEQFF.